Below are 8 T cell receptor beta chains sequenced from a single sample in a study of diagnostic markers for celiac disease. Reprocessing the reads, TCRdb reports a single entry for every CDR3 protein and omits DNA. Its table lists about 7,500 distinct CDR3 sequences. Sequenced input: either unsorted cells or a sorted T cell fraction (not recorded which). These receptors all come from a human donor. This table probably holds off-target reads from a library built for another chain.

This sequence joins TRBV10-3 and TRBJ2-5. CDR1 is ENHRY and CDR2 is SYGVKD in the germline V gene. This CDR3 is 14 amino acids long. The CDR3 spells CAISEGGYQETQYF.

The gene calls are TRBV7-9 and TRBJ2-2; the TRBD1 assignment by TCRdb is unverifiable without DNA. This CDR3 is 13 amino acids long. The germline V gene has CDR1 SEHNR and CDR2 FQNEAQ (reference sequence). This chain's CDR3 is CASRDLTTGELFF.

The CDR3 reads CASSLIGGMNTEAFF. The chain links TRBV7-9 to TRBJ1-1; the D gene TCRdb calls, TRBD1, cannot be checked with no DNA. The germline gives CDR1 SEHNR, CDR2 FQNEAQ (reference sequence). The CDR3 sequence is 15 residues long.

This clonotype is labeled medium-sized (0.01 to 0.1%) based on frequency. The rearrangement joins TRBV1 to TRBJ2-5; as DNA is missing, the TRBD1 call by TCRdb cannot be tested. TRBV1 is a pseudogene locus. The CDR3 spans 16 residues. The CDR3 protein is CTSSLSKDKMGGTQYF.

This clonotype is medium-sized (0.01 to 0.1%) by frequency. The chain couples TRBV10-3 to TRBJ2-7; the TCRdb call, TRBD2, lacks DNA for checking. The CDR3 covers 14 residues. Looked up from germline, CDR1 is ENHRY and CDR2 is SYGVKD. CDR3 loop: CAISRLAGSYEQYF.

This sequence joins TRBV28 and TRBJ2-1; with no DNA, the TCRdb D assignment of TRBD1 cannot be verified. Germline V gene lookup returns CDR1 MDHEN and CDR2 SYDVKM. This CDR3 contains 17 residues. The CDR3 sequence is CASSLSQGAGVSFEQFF.

The rearrangement uses TRBV7-6 and TRBJ1-4; with no DNA, the TCRdb D assignment of TRBD1 cannot be verified. The CDR3 sequence is 14 residues long. CDR1 and CDR2 from the germline V gene are SGHVS and FNYEAQ. CDR3 region: CASRKGQGEEKLFF.

The V and J genes are TRBV9 and TRBJ1-4. This CDR3 has 13 residues. In germline, CDR1 is SGDLS, CDR2 YYNGEE. The CDR3 region is CASSTELSEKLFF. The full variable domain, rest sourced from reference TRBV9 and TRBJ1-4, is DSGVTQTPKHLITATGQRVTLRCSPRSGDLSVYWYQQSLDQGLQFLIQYYNGEERAKGNILERFSAQQFPDLHSELNLSSLELGDSALYFCASSTELSEKLFFGSGTQLSVL.